What follows are 18 T cell receptor beta chains derived from one specimen sequenced in a study of Graves' ophthalmopathy and Graves' hyperthyroidism. Amplification of TCR beta CDR3 regions used RNA transcripts. The authors performed first-round RT-PCR with HTBI primers and then a second-round multiplex PCR. Each CDR3 protein gets one entry after TCRdb re-called the multiplex PCR reads with MiXCR. The sample has more than 150,000 distinct CDR3 sequences, 30% to 45% seen once. The specimen was peripheral blood. The source is a woman in her thirties or forties with Graves' ophthalmopathy.

This clonotype was counted only a few times. This chain links TRBV5-1 with TRBJ2-5, with 7 nucleotides matching TRBD2. Per germline, CDR1 SGHRS and CDR2 YFSETQ. The CDR3 spans 15 residues. Trimming cost V 0 bases and J 1 base; bases outside gene matches: 3. CDR3 residues: CASSLASGPQETQYF. The CDR3 DNA is TGCGCCAGCAGCTTGGCTAGCGGACCCCAAGAGACCCAGTACTTC.

This clonotype was recorded at least ten times. The chain carries TRBV15 and TRBJ1-2; 12 bases are a match to TRBD1. The junction had 9 bases not matched to a gene; V was cut back by 0 bases and J by 4 bases. The CDR3 is 18 residues long. Germline CDR1 and CDR2: LNHNV and YYDKDF (reference sequence). CDR3 DNA sequence: TGTGCCACCAGCAGAGATCCGGGACAGGGGGCGCAACTCTATGGCTACACCTTC. It yields the protein CATSRDPGQGAQLYGYTF.

This clonotype was detected ten times or more. The chain combines TRBV15 with TRBJ2-2; D remains ambiguous. This CDR3 is built from 14 residues. Germline assignment: CDR1 LNHNV and CDR2 YYDKDF (reference sequence). The ends were cut back, 0 bases at V and 4 bases at J, with 6 bases in the middle. The CDR3 reads CATSRDVVTGELFF. CDR3 nucleotides: TGTGCCACCAGCAGAGATGTGGTCACCGGGGAGCTGTTTTTT.

The chain uses TRBV28 and TRBJ2-7; possible D gene TRBD2, 6 bases. Trimming shortened V by 10 bases and J by 2 bases, and 15 bases separated the two germline ends. Germline-derived CDR1 and CDR2 are MDHEN and SYDVKM. The CDR3 consists of 13 residues. CDR3 amino acids: CATGAGTAYEQYF. For the CDR3, the DNA is TGTGCCACCGGAGCGGGCACCGCCTACGAGCAGTACTTC.

This chain joins TRBV28 and TRBJ1-1; D is possibly TRBD1 (6 bases). Germline V gene lookup returns CDR1 MDHEN and CDR2 SYDVKM. The V and J ends lost 6 bases and 4 bases respectively, with 15 bases between them. The CDR3 consists of 14 residues. Here the CDR3 reads CASSRGGTVTEAFF. The CDR3 nucleotides are TGTGCCAGCAGCAGGGGAGGGACGGTCACTGAAGCTTTCTTT.

This clonotype has ten or more counts. The V call is TRBV2, the J call TRBJ2-2; a weak D match, TRBD1 (6 bases). The germline V gene has CDR1 SNHLY and CDR2 FYNNEI. Trimming cost V 7 bases and J 1 base, with 13 bases left between them. The CDR3 extends over 15 amino acids. Written as DNA, the CDR3 is TGTGCCAGCACCGAGACAGGAGTGAACACCGGGGAGCTGTTTTTT. Translating it yields CASTETGVNTGELFF.

The sample holds many counts of this clonotype. This sequence joins TRBV5-1 and TRBJ2-5; D possibly matches TRBD1 or TRBD2 (5 bases each). Per germline, CDR1 SGHRS and CDR2 YFSETQ. The CDR3 spans 16 residues. Trimming removed 0 bases at V and 3 bases at J, with 15 bases between. Here the CDR3 reads CASSLAPGPDEETQYF. In DNA, the CDR3 is TGCGCCAGCAGCTTGGCCCCGGGACCCGATGAAGAGACCCAGTACTTC.

CDR3 sequence: CASRRDSLSNQPQHF. The CDR3 bases are TGTGCCAGCAGACGAGACAGTCTTAGCAATCAGCCCCAGCATTTT. This chain uses TRBV28 with TRBJ1-5, with D possibly TRBD1 on 5 matching bases. V lost 6 bases and J 0 bases, leaving 12 bases between the germline ends. The CDR3 loop spans 15 amino acids. Germline lookup yields CDR1 MDHEN and CDR2 SYDVKM.

The chain joins TRBV28 to TRBJ2-7, with no clear D. The germline CDR1 and CDR2 sequences are MDHEN and SYDVKM. The CDR3 length is 14 residues. V dropped 7 bases and J dropped 2 bases, with 15 bases sitting between them. The CDR3 DNA reads TGTGCCAGCACCCAAGGCCTGCTTACCTACGAGCAGTACTTC. Translated: CASTQGLLTYEQYF.

This sequence joins TRBV12-3 or TRBV12-4 and TRBJ1-1; possible D gene TRBD1, 5 bases. The CDR3 contains 15 residues. V shed 4 bases and J shed 0 bases, with 12 bases lying between them. CDR3 coding DNA: TGTGCCAGCAGTTCTAGGGGTGTAGTGAACACTGAAGCTTTCTTT. This encodes CASSSRGVVNTEAFF.

The chain uses TRBV11-2 and TRBJ2-5; the match to TRBD2 covers 16 bases. The ends lost 1 base at V and 6 bases at J; junction bases unmatched: 14. Germline V gene lookup returns CDR1 SGHAT and CDR2 FQNNGV. The CDR3 consists of 20 residues. CDR3 DNA: TGTGCCAGCAGCTTAGTCGGCAGAGGGACTAGCGGGGGGGCCTTGAAGACCCAGTACTTC. It specifies CASSLVGRGTSGGALKTQYF.

V is TRBV13 and J is TRBJ2-7, with 7 bases lining up with TRBD1. Germline V gives CDR1 PRHDT, CDR2 FYEKMQ (reference sequence). Trimming removed 2 bases from V and 2 bases from J; junction bases left unmatched: 6. The CDR3 is 15 residues long. The CDR3 region is CASSLSGQATYEQYF. CDR3 DNA sequence: TGTGCCAGCAGCTTATCAGGACAGGCAACCTACGAGCAGTACTTC.

This clonotype occurred many times. The chain combines TRBV28 with TRBJ1-5; TRBD1 aligns across 7 bases. Germline V gene lookup returns CDR1 MDHEN and CDR2 SYDVKM. The length of the CDR3 is 17 residues. After removal of 5 bases from V and 0 bases from J, the junction contained 10 bases not matched to a gene. The CDR3 bases are TGTGCCAGCAGTCTCGGACAGGCCCCTTATAGCAATCAGCCCCAGCATTTT. Its translation: CASSLGQAPYSNQPQHF.

This clonotype has a single count. This CDR3 is CASSQSDGEAFF. Written as DNA, the CDR3 is TGTGCCAGCAGTCAGTCGGACGGTGAAGCTTTCTTT. The chain couples TRBV12-3 or TRBV12-4 to TRBJ1-1; D ambiguous. The CDR3 sequence is 12 residues long. Trimming cost V 5 bases and J 7 bases, with 11 bases left between them.

At least ten counts were recorded for this clonotype. V usage is TRBV7-3 and J usage is TRBJ2-2; tentatively, D is TRBD1 (5 bases). In germline, CDR1 is SGHTA, CDR2 FQGTGA. V was pared by 5 bases and J by 0 bases, with 10 bases between. The CDR3 has 15 residues. The DNA of the CDR3 is TGTGCCAGCAGCCTAGGGGCAGCGAACACCGGGGAGCTGTTTTTT. It yields the protein CASSLGAANTGELFF.

This clonotype was found many times. The chain uses TRBV18 and TRBJ2-4; the D is unclear. This CDR3 comprises 17 residues. Germline V gene data show CDR1 as KGHSH and CDR2 as LQKENI. Trimming pared 6 bases from V and 1 base from J, leaving 19 bases between. The CDR3 loop reads CASSTTMGSRAKNIQYF. CDR3 nucleotides: TGTGCCAGCTCCACCACTATGGGGTCTCGGGCCAAAAACATTCAGTACTTC. The full variable domain, its missing parts supplied by reference TRBV18 and TRBJ2-4, is NAGVMQNPRHLVRRRGQEARLRCSPMKGHSHVYWYRQLPEEGLKFMVYLQKENIIDESGMPKERFSAEFPKEGPSILRIQQVVRGDSAAYFCASSTTMGSRAKNIQYFGAGTRLSVL.

This clonotype was observed at least ten times. The chain has TRBV6-5 and TRBJ2-7, with 9 bases lining up with TRBD1. The V and J ends lost 6 bases and 0 bases, in that order; junction bases with no gene match: 3. The CDR3 has 14 amino acids. The germline V gene encodes CDR1 MNHEY and CDR2 SVGAGI. The CDR3 loop is CASRRDRASYEQYF. DNA of the CDR3: TGTGCCAGCAGACGGGACAGGGCCTCCTACGAGCAGTACTTC.

This clonotype was seen ten or more times. V usage is TRBV10-3 and J usage is TRBJ1-5; 10 bases align to TRBD1. V trimming: 3 bases; J trimming: 3 bases; junction bases outside the gene matches: 5. CDR1 ENHRY and CDR2 SYGVKD come from the germline V gene. The CDR3 is made up of 16 amino acids. The CDR3 here is CAISDTTGGINQPQHF. The CDR3 coding sequence is TGTGCCATCAGTGATACGACAGGGGGCATCAATCAGCCCCAGCATTTT.